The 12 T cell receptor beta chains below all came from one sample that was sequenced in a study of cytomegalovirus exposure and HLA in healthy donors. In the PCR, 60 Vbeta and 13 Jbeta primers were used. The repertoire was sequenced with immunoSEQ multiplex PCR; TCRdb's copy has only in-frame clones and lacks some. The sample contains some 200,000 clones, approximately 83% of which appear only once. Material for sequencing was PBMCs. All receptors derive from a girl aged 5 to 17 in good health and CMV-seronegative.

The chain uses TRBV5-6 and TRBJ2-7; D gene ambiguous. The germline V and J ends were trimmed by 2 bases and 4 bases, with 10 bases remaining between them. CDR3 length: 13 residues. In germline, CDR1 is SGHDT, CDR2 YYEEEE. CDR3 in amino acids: CASSLFRSYEQYF. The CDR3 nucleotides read TGTGCCAGCAGCTTATTCAGGTCGTACGAGCAGTACTTC.

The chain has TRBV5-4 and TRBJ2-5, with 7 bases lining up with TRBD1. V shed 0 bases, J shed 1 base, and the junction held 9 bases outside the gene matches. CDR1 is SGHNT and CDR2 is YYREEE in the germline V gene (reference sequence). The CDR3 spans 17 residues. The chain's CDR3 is CASSLAPGTASQETQYF. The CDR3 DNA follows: TGTGCCAGCAGCTTGGCACCAGGGACAGCCTCCCAAGAGACCCAGTACTTC.

The CDR3 DNA follows: TGTGCCAGCAGCATACTCCGGGACATTTCTAGCACAGATACGCAGTATTTT. It yields the protein CASSILRDISSTDTQYF. The chain uses TRBV5-6 and TRBJ2-3, with a possible D match to TRBD1 (6 bases). Germline V gene data show CDR1 as SGHDT and CDR2 as YYEEEE. Trimming took 4 bases from V and 0 from J, leaving 18 bases between them. The CDR3 extends over 17 amino acids.

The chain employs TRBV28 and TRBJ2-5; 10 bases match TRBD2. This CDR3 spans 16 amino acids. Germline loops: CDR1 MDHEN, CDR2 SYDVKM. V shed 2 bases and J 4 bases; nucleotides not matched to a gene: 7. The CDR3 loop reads CASSLRLAGVGETQYF. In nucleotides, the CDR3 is TGTGCCAGCAGTTTACGTCTAGCGGGAGTTGGAGAGACCCAGTACTTC. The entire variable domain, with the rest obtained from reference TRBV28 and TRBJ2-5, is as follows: DVKVTQSSRYLVKRTGEKVFLECVQDMDHENMFWYRQDPGLGLRLIYFSYDVKMKEKGDIPEGYSVSREKKERFSLILESASTNQTSMYLCASSLRLAGVGETQYFGPGTRLLVL.

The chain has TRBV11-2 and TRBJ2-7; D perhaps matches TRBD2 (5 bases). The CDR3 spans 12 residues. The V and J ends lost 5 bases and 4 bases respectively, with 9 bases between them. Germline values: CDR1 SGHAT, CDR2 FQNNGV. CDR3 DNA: TGTGCCAGCAGCCTGGCGGGTTACGAGCAGTACTTC. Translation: CASSLAGYEQYF.

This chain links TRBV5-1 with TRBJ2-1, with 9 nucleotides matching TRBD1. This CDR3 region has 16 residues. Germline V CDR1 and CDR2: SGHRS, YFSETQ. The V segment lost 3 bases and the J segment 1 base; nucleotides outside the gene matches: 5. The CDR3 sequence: CASSSGQGRSYNEQFF. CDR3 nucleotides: TGCGCCAGCAGCTCGGGACAGGGCAGGTCCTACAATGAGCAGTTCTTC. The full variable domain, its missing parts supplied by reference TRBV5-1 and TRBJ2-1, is KAGVTQTPRYLIKTRGQQVTLSCSPISGHRSVSWYQQTPGQGLQFLFEYFSETQRNKGNFPGRFSGRQFSNSRSEMNVSTLELGDSALYLCASSSGQGRSYNEQFFGPGTRLTVL.

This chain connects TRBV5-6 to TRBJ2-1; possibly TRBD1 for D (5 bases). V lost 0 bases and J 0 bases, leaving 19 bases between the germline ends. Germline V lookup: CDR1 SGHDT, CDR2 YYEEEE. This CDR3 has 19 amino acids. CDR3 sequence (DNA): TGTGCCAGCAGCTTGGTAGGTCAGGGCCGCCTAGGCTCCTACAATGAGCAGTTCTTC. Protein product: CASSLVGQGRLGSYNEQFF. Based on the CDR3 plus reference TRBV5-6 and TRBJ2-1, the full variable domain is DAGVTQSPTHLIKTRGQQVTLRCSPKSGHDTVSWYQQALGQGPQFIFQYYEEEERQRGNFPDRFSGHQFPNYSSELNVNALLLGDSALYLCASSLVGQGRLGSYNEQFFGPGTRLTVL.

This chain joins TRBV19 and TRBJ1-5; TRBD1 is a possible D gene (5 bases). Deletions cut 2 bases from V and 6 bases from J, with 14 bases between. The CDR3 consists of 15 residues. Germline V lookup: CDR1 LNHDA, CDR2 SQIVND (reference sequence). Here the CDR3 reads CASSIQQGNGQPQHF. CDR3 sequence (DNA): TGTGCCAGTAGTATACAGCAGGGCAACGGTCAGCCCCAGCATTTT.

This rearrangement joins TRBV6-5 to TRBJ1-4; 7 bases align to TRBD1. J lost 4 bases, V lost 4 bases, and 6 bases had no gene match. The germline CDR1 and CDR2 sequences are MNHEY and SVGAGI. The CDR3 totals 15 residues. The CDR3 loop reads CASSSLGQFNEKLFF. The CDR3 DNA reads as TGTGCCAGCAGTTCATTGGGACAGTTTAATGAAAAACTGTTTTTT.

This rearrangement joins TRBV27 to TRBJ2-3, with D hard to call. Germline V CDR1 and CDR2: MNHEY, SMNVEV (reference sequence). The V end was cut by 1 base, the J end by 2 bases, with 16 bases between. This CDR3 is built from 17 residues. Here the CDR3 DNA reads TGTGCCAGCAGTTTATTCTTGCCAGCGAGTGACACAGATACGCAGTATTTT. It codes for CASSLFLPASDTDTQYF.

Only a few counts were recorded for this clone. The CDR3 is CASSLEGAPEAFF. CDR3 DNA sequence: TGCGCCAGCAGCTTGGAGGGGGCCCCTGAAGCTTTCTTT. The rearrangement uses TRBV5-1 and TRBJ1-1, with 7 bases identical to TRBD1. In germline, CDR1 is SGHRS, CDR2 YFSETQ. There are 13 residues in the CDR3. V gave up 0 bases and J gave up 6 bases; unmatched junction bases: 2.

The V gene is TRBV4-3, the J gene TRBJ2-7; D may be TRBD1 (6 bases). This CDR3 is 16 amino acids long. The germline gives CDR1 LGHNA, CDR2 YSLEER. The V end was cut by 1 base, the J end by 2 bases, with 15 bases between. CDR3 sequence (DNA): TGCGCCAGCAGCCAAGGTAGGGTGACAGGTCCCTACGAGCAGTACTTC. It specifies CASSQGRVTGPYEQYF.